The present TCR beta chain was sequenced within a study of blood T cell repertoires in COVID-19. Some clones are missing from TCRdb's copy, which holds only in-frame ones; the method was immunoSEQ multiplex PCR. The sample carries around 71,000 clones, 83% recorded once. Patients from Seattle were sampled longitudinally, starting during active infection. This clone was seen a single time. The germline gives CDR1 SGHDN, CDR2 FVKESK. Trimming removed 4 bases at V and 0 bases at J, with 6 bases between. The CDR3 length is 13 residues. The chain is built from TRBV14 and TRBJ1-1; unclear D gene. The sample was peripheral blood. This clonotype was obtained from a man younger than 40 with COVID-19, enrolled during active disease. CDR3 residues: CASSPHVNTEAFF. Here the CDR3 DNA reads TGTGCCAGCAGCCCCCATGTGAACACTGAAGCTTTCTTT.